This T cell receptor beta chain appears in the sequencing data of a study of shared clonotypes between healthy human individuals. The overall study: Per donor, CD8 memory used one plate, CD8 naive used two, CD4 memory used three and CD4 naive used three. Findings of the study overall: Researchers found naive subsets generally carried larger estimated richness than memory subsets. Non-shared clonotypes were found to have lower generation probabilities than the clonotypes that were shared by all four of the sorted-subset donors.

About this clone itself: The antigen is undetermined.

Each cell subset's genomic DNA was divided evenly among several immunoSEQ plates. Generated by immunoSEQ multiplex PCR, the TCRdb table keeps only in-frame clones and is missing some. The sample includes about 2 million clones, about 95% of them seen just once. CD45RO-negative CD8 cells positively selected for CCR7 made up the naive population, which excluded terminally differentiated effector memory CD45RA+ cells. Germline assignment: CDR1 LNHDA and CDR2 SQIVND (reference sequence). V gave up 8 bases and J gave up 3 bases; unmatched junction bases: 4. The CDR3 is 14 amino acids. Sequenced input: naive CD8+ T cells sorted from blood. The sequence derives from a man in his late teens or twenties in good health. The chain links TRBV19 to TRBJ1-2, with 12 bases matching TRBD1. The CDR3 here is CASGDRGPYYGYTF. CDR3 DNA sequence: TGTGCCAGTGGGGACAGGGGGCCTTACTATGGCTACACCTTC.